The 5 T cell receptor beta chains below all came from one sample that was sequenced in a study of T cells in Graves' hyperthyroidism and ophthalmopathy. Regions amplified from RNA transcripts were the TCR beta CDR3 regions. The study used the HTBI primer set for a first-round RT-PCR of the TCR CDR3. One entry per CDR3 protein, called by TCRdb with MiXCR from the multiplex PCR reads. The sample yields more than 600,000 distinct CDR3 sequences, about a sixth seen once. The sequenced sample consisted of blood. The receptor source for this set is a man younger than 35 with Graves' hyperthyroidism.

A remark on this clonotype: A much larger clone lies a single base off, so this may be a read error. V is TRBV28 and J is TRBJ2-7; 7 bases align to TRBD2. The J call could be wrong; TRBJ2-1 is a better fit for the DNA end. Germline V lookup: CDR1 MDHEN, CDR2 SYDVKM. The CDR3 sequence is 15 residues long. CDR3: CASSQPGLPTYEQFF. CDR3 DNA sequence: TGTGCCAGCAGTCAACCGGGACTACCCACCTACGAGCAGTTCTTC.

The chain has TRBV4-3 and TRBJ2-7, with a possible D match to TRBD1 (5 bases). V was trimmed by 0 bases and J by 6 bases, leaving 9 bases between them. In germline, CDR1 is LGHNA, CDR2 YSLEER. The CDR3 is 13 residues long. CDR3 sequence reads: CASSQDRVSEQYF. DNA of the CDR3: TGCGCCAGCAGCCAAGACAGGGTGAGCGAGCAGTACTTC.

The table lists this clonotype with a few counts. The genes are TRBV28 and TRBJ2-3; unclear D gene. The V gene lost 6 bases and the J gene lost 2 bases, with 6 bases spanning the gap. CDR1 is MDHEN, CDR2 SYDVKM, per germline. The CDR3 consists of 12 residues. The CDR3 sequence: CASRLNTDTQYF. CDR3 DNA sequence: TGTGCCAGCAGGCTAAACACAGATACGCAGTATTTT.

This clonotype was detected only a few times. The chain combines TRBV28 with TRBJ1-2, with D maybe TRBD1 (5 bases). Trimming pared 1 base from V and 3 bases from J, leaving 9 bases between. The CDR3 totals 14 residues. CDR1 is MDHEN, CDR2 SYDVKM, per germline. CDR3 amino acids: CASSLFRDDYGYTF. The CDR3 DNA sequence: TGTGCCAGCAGTTTATTCAGGGACGACTATGGCTACACCTTC.

This clonotype was detected a few times. The chain employs TRBV28 and TRBJ2-7; D gene unclear. V was cut by 5 bases and J by 7 bases, with 15 bases left in between. CDR1 MDHEN and CDR2 SYDVKM come from the germline V gene. This CDR3 is built from 13 residues. This CDR3 reads CASSRMVIAEQYF. The CDR3 nucleotides read TGTGCCAGCAGTCGCATGGTAATAGCTGAGCAGTACTTC.